This T cell receptor beta chain comes out of a study of blood T cell repertoires in COVID-19. Study at large: Samples of COVID-19 (acute and convalescent) were obtained from the United States, Italy and Spain. PBMCs, B-cell-depleted T cells, or T cells were the source of the cDNA or gDNA that made up the material.

Germline V lookup: CDR1 LNHDA, CDR2 SQIVND (reference sequence). V was clipped by 5 bases and J by 1 base, with 20 bases between them. The CDR3 spans 17 residues. Under the authors' procedure: Amplified reference gene primers provided the basis for estimating nucleated cell counts. Profiling relied on immunoSEQ multiplex PCR, and the TCRdb table lists in-frame clones only, not all of them. V and J calls plus clone size are reproduced from that table; the DNA served to infer D and trimming. The table lists roughly 76,000 clones, around 87% of them singletons. The chain links TRBV19 to TRBJ1-1; no clear D. Material: peripheral blood. The receptor was derived from a woman aged 18 to 35 with acute or convalescent COVID-19. CDR3 sequence reads: CASSDPLVGFANTEAFF. The DNA for the CDR3 is TGTGCCAGTAGTGACCCCCTGGTGGGCTTTGCGAACACTGAAGCTTTCTTT.